This T cell receptor beta chain was identified during a study of Ad26.COV2.S vaccination and SARS-CoV-2 variants. Study-level background: Donor participated within the Ad26.COV2.S arm of the COV1001 trial. Study findings and constraints: Total T cell responses were possibly underestimated by TCR breadth and depth analyses. Recipients of either vaccine or placebo displayed similar breadth of non-spike TCRs. Reportedly, spike-specific CD8+ and CD4+ T cell responses achieved substantial breadth once vaccination had taken place.

Between the trimmed V and J ends, which lost 5 bases and 2 bases, there was a span of 13 bases. CDR1 and CDR2 (germline): SNHLY, FYNNEI. There are 15 residues in the CDR3. Generated by immunoSEQ multiplex PCR, the TCRdb table keeps only in-frame clones and is missing some. The sample records fewer than 400,000 clones, about 85% being singletons. This clone appeared a few times. Its antigen is as yet unknown. Specified treatment: some 20 received Ad26.COV2.S at low or high dose, single or two shots; about five received placebo; per-sample allocation not given. The study sampled participants on day 63 after the first vaccine or placebo injection.

The sequence was obtained from a person between 18 and 65 years old who received the Ad26.COV2.S COVID-19 vaccine or a placebo. The V call is TRBV2, the J call TRBJ1-5; D possibly corresponds to TRBD1 (6 bases). Here the sequenced sample was peripheral blood, taken in a trial of Ad26.COV2.S vaccine versus placebo. The CDR3 region is CASSKGGSGNQPQHF. The CDR3 DNA is TGTGCCAGCAGTAAGGGGGGGTCCGGCAATCAGCCCCAGCATTTT.